Below, one TCR beta chain is given with its context. Trimming removed 2 bases from V and 1 base from J, with 9 bases in between. CDR3 length equals 15 residues. Per germline, CDR1 SGHTA and CDR2 FQGTGA. Profiling relied on immunoSEQ multiplex PCR, and the TCRdb table lists in-frame clones only, not all of them. This sample has about 200,000 clones; 85% to 95% occur once, and the top ten carry roughly 1%. The sample belongs to a study of T cell responses to AZD1222 COVID-19 vaccine. The clonotype was recovered from an adult who received the AZD1222 COVID-19 vaccine. The rearrangement uses TRBV7-3 and TRBJ2-1; tentatively, D is TRBD1 (6 bases). The specimen comprised peripheral blood, sampled 28 days after the second AZD1222 dose. CDR3 DNA sequence: TGTGCCAGCAGCTTATCAGGGGAGTCCTACAATGAGCAGTTCTTC. It translates to CASSLSGESYNEQFF. The variable domain in full, completed from reference TRBV7-3 and TRBJ2-1, reads GAGVSQTPSNKVTEKGKYVELRCDPISGHTALYWYRQSLGQGPEFLIYFQGTGAADDSGLPNDRFFAVRPEGSVSTLKIQRTERGDSAVYLCASSLSGESYNEQFFGPGTRLTVL.